These T cell receptor beta chains were read from a single sample in a study of cytomegalovirus exposure and HLA in healthy donors. Method: immunoSEQ multiplex PCR; TCRdb's copy keeps in-frame clones and lacks some. The sample has 200,000 to 250,000 clones; 90% to 95% are singletons. Sequences were obtained from PBMCs. The receptors were sampled from a young woman in good health and CMV-seronegative. Each CDR3 is given without its conserved first and last residue. Fields, in order: clone size, J gene, V gene, CDR3 protein. Size values are once, few and many counts, or a class for expanded clones, and some rows have none.

size: .; J: TRBJ1-2; V: TRBV10-3; CDR3: AISESGGQSGYT
size: .; J: TRBJ1-2; V: TRBV9; CDR3: ASSVAAGVNSYGYT
size: .; J: TRBJ2-4; V: TRBV27; CDR3: ASSLIGARGIAKNIQY
size: .; J: TRBJ2-3; V: TRBV7-3; CDR3: ASSPGLSTDTQY
size: .; J: TRBJ2-7; V: TRBV5-1; CDR3: ASSSTGVFYEQY
size: .; J: TRBJ2-7; V: TRBV7-3; CDR3: ASSLTSGSSYEQY
size: once; J: TRBJ2-2; V: TRBV27; CDR3: ASSLLDTSTGELF
size: .; J: TRBJ1-2; V: TRBV28; CDR3: ASSLQGWRGYT
size: .; J: TRBJ1-1; V: TRBV5-1; CDR3: ASSFPGDTEAF
size: .; J: TRBJ2-7; V: TRBV6-1; CDR3: ASRANQGSSYEQY
size: .; J: TRBJ2-7; V: TRBV9; CDR3: ASSAQQTGTSGNEQY
size: .; J: TRBJ1-2; V: TRBV19; CDR3: ASSIVEMREFT
size: .; J: TRBJ1-6; V: TRBV5-1; CDR3: ASSPTTSGGGDSPLH
size: .; J: TRBJ2-7; V: TRBV27; CDR3: ASSSTSSEQY
size: .; J: TRBJ2-2; V: TRBV2; CDR3: ASSLEGGHTGELF
size: .; J: TRBJ1-2; V: TRBV28; CDR3: ASSLSSPRGYT
size: .; J: TRBJ2-7; V: TRBV19; CDR3: ASSPGQVFYEQY
size: .; J: TRBJ1-2; V: TRBV11-2; CDR3: ASSLVAPGQGLYGYT
size: .; J: TRBJ1-3; V: TRBV12-5; CDR3: ASGLGVQTGNTIY
size: .; J: TRBJ2-7; V: TRBV5-1; CDR3: ASSPGTESYEQY
size: .; J: TRBJ1-2; V: TRBV11-2; CDR3: ASRPLREGKDGYT
size: .; J: TRBJ2-1; V: TRBV5-1; CDR3: ASSLEESEQF
size: .; J: TRBJ2-7; V: TRBV5-4; CDR3: ASSPRDSYEQY
size: .; J: TRBJ2-1; V: TRBV5-1; CDR3: ASSARNAGQRLINEQF
size: .; J: TRBJ2-1; V: TRBV7-9; CDR3: ASSLEIQGRPSMRNEQF
size: once; J: TRBJ2-7; V: TRBV6-4; CDR3: ASSLLAGGLYEQY
size: .; J: TRBJ2-2; V: TRBV2; CDR3: ASSEYRTGELF
size: .; J: TRBJ2-7; V: TRBV5-1; CDR3: ASSMRTSLNSYEQY